These 21 T cell receptor beta chains were all obtained from the same sample, sequenced in a study of blood T cells in healthy people across ages. Combining a sample-barcoded 5' primer with a J-beta primer mix, a second PCR ran for about 6 to 11 cycles. Each CDR3 protein gets one entry after TCRdb re-called the 5' RACE reads with MiXCR. The table records 760,000 or so distinct CDR3 sequences, roughly 25% of them present only once. The sample also formed part of further work on T cells of mothers and their children.

Specimen: blood. The receptors stem from a boy younger than 18 in good health.

This clonotype appeared a few times. CDR3 sequence reads: CASSYRTASGVEQFF. The CDR3 region has the DNA TGTGCCAGCAGTTACCGGACCGCTAGCGGGGTTGAGCAGTTCTTC. This chain joins TRBV28 and TRBJ2-1, with TRBD2 identical over 9 bases. From germline, CDR1 is MDHEN and CDR2 SYDVKM. CDR3 size: 15 residues. The V gene end was trimmed by 4 bases and the J gene end by 9 bases; junction bases not matched to a gene: 10. Complete variable domain (other parts from reference TRBV28 and TRBJ2-1): DVKVTQSSRYLVKRTGEKVFLECVQDMDHENMFWYRQDPGLGLRLIYFSYDVKMKEKGDIPEGYSVSREKKERFSLILESASTNQTSMYLCASSYRTASGVEQFFGPGTRLTVL.

V is TRBV2 and J is TRBJ2-7; 7 positions agree with TRBD1. This CDR3 is built from 16 residues. The V and J ends lost 10 bases and 3 bases, in that order; junction bases with no gene match: 18. Germline V gene lookup returns CDR1 SNHLY and CDR2 FYNNEI. CDR3 DNA sequence: TGTGCCACCATTATACCCTTTGGGACAGCTAACTACGAGCAGTACTTC. The encoded protein is CATIIPFGTANYEQYF.

This chain uses TRBV5-1 with TRBJ2-1; possibly TRBD1 or TRBD2 for D (5 bases each). CDR3 length: 16 residues. V was shortened by 4 bases and J by 10 bases, with 24 bases between the two germline ends. Germline CDR1 and CDR2: SGHRS and YFSETQ. This chain's CDR3 is CASSIGTASLHGEQFF. The CDR3 nucleotides are TGCGCCAGCAGCATAGGGACGGCCTCCCTCCATGGAGAGCAGTTCTTC.

This clonotype has a handful of counts. The chain joins TRBV6-5 to TRBJ2-7; a possible D gene is TRBD1 (6 bases). CDR3 size: 15 residues. Germline V gene sequence: CDR1 MNHEY, CDR2 SVGAGI. The V gene lost 6 bases and the J gene lost 2 bases, with 17 bases spanning the gap. CDR3 DNA: TGTGCCAGCAGACTCCACCGGGACATCCCCTACGAGCAGTACTTC. Its translation: CASRLHRDIPYEQYF.

The DNA of the CDR3 is TGCGCCAGCAGCTTGGCAGCAAACCAAGAGACCCAGTACTTC. This sequence encodes CASSLAANQETQYF. The genes are TRBV5-1 and TRBJ2-5; D gene ambiguous. V lost 0 bases and J lost 0, with 6 bases in between. Germline values: CDR1 SGHRS, CDR2 YFSETQ. The CDR3 totals 14 residues.

The V call is TRBV12-3 or TRBV12-4, the J call TRBJ2-3; 9 positions match TRBD2. The CDR3 runs 14 residues. With V trimmed by 3 bases and J by 7 bases, 5 bases remained unmatched. The DNA for the CDR3 is TGTGCCAGCAGTTTTGGGGCTAGCGGGAATACGCAGTATTTT. The encoded protein is CASSFGASGNTQYF.

The chain is built from TRBV12-3 or TRBV12-4 and TRBJ2-3; D remains unclear. The CDR3 runs to 13 residues. V dropped 1 base and J dropped 5 bases, with 7 bases sitting between them. The DNA for the CDR3 is TGTGCCAGCAGTTTAGAATCCGGAGATACGCAGTATTTT. Protein sequence: CASSLESGDTQYF.

This chain connects TRBV21-1 to TRBJ2-2; the table's D call, TRBD1, has no DNA check behind it. TRBV21-1 is a known pseudogene. The CDR3 totals 17 residues. CDR3 sequence: CASRPVVAGANTGELFF. Here the CDR3 DNA reads TGTGCCAGCAGACCAGTTGTGGCAGGGGCCAACACCGGGGAGCTGTTTTTT.

Turning to this clonotype: The junction does not match germline at one end; this may be a read error. The chain combines TRBV9 with TRBJ1-1, with a possible D match to TRBD1 (5 bases). The CDR3 is made up of 14 amino acids. From germline, CDR1 is SGDLS and CDR2 YYNGEE. CDR3 bases: TGTGCCAGCAGCGTAGACGAGCCTGGGGCTGAAGCTCTCTTT. This sequence encodes CASSVDEPGAEALF.

The chain uses TRBV29-1 and TRBJ1-1; D is ambiguous. V gave up 0 bases and J gave up 1 base, with 9 bases separating them. This CDR3 has 14 residues. Germline CDR1 and CDR2: SQVTM and ANQGSEA. In nucleotides, the CDR3 is TGCAGCGTTGAAGATCGTGCGGGGAACACTGAAGCTTTCTTT. This encodes CSVEDRAGNTEAFF.

This clonotype was found a few times. The rearrangement links TRBV29-1 to TRBJ2-7, with no clear D. Germline CDR1 reads SQVTM; CDR2 reads ANQGSEA. V was cut by 0 bases and J by 3 bases, with 6 bases left in between. The length of the CDR3 is 12 residues. The DNA of the CDR3 is TGCAGCGTTGAAGAAACTAACTACGAGCAGTACTTC. Translated: CSVEETNYEQYF.

This clonotype was found many times. This chain connects TRBV12-3 or TRBV12-4 to TRBJ2-1, with D uncertain. The length of the CDR3 is 11 residues. Trimming took off 6 bases at V and 2 bases at J, with 2 bases between the two ends. The CDR3 here is CASSAYNEQFF. Written as DNA, the CDR3 is TGTGCCAGCAGCGCCTACAATGAGCAGTTCTTC.

This clonotype was seen just once. The V and J genes are TRBV4-2 and TRBJ2-1, with TRBD2 identical over 7 bases. The germline CDR1 and CDR2 sequences are LGHNA and YNFKEQ. V trimming: 2 bases; J trimming: 0 bases; junction bases outside the gene matches: 4. This CDR3 region has 16 residues. Written as DNA, the CDR3 is TGTGCCAGCAGCCAACGACTAGCTAGCTCCTACAATGAGCAGTTCTTC. It encodes CASSQRLASSYNEQFF.

The CDR3 DNA reads as TGTGCCCTCACGGGCTTTGGCACTGAAGCTTTCTTT. Translated: CALTGFGTEAFF. This sequence joins TRBV28 and TRBJ1-1; D gene uncertain. CDR1 and CDR2 (germline): MDHEN, SYDVKM. This CDR3 is 12 amino acids long. Trimming took off 11 bases at V and 4 bases at J, with 14 bases between the two ends.

The genes are TRBV20-1 and TRBJ2-1; D is ambiguous. The V end was cut by 5 bases, the J end by 4 bases, with 9 bases between. Per germline, CDR1 DFQATT and CDR2 SNEGSKA (reference sequence). The CDR3 length is 12 residues. The CDR3 DNA follows: TGCAGTGCTTTCCCTTCTTACAATGAGCAGTTCTTC. Its translation is CSAFPSYNEQFF.

CDR3 residues: CASRKTAREVYYEQYF. The DNA of the CDR3 is TGTGCCAGCAGAAAAACGGCGCGGGAGGTTTACTACGAGCAGTACTTC. The chain joins TRBV28 to TRBJ2-7; 8 bases line up with TRBD2. The CDR3 totals 16 residues. Germline loops: CDR1 MDHEN, CDR2 SYDVKM. J gave up 3 bases and V 6 bases, and 13 bases lay outside the gene matches.

The J gene is TRBJ2-6, the V gene TRBV18; 10 positions match TRBD1. V lost 4 bases to trimming and J lost 1 base; unmatched junction nucleotides: 4. Per germline, CDR1 KGHSH and CDR2 LQKENI. The CDR3 loop spans 17 amino acids. CDR3 DNA sequence: TGTGCCAGCTCACGGGGACAGGGGACTTCTGGGGCCAACGTCCTGACTTTC. Translation gives CASSRGQGTSGANVLTF.

This sequence joins TRBV24-1 and TRBJ2-1; D may correspond to TRBD1 or TRBD2 (5 bases each). Germline V gene lookup returns CDR1 KGHDR and CDR2 SFDVKD. Trimming cost V 5 bases and J 7 bases, with 11 bases left between them. This CDR3 comprises 13 residues. CDR3: CATSAPGQNEQFF. The CDR3 nucleotides read TGTGCCACCAGTGCCCCGGGGCAGAATGAGCAGTTCTTC.

The chain links TRBV9 to TRBJ2-1, with 14 nucleotides matching TRBD2. The V and J ends lost 3 bases and 4 bases, in that order; junction bases with no gene match: 12. CDR1 is SGDLS, CDR2 YYNGEE, per germline. The CDR3 contains 19 residues. Here the CDR3 DNA reads TGTGCCAGCAGCGCCCCAACCGGGACTAGCGGGGGCCATTACAATGAGCAGTTCTTC. Its translation is CASSAPTGTSGGHYNEQFF.

Remarks on this clonotype: Relative to the germline gene, one junction end is altered; a read error may explain this. The V and J genes are TRBV12-3 or TRBV12-4 and TRBJ1-2; no firm D call. The length of the CDR3 is 16 residues. This chain's CDR3 is CASSFWEGAINYGYTF. In DNA, the CDR3 is TGTGCCAGCAGTTTTTGGGAGGGAGCGATTAACTATGGCTACACTTTC.

The V gene is TRBV7-8, the J gene TRBJ2-5; D is uncertain. The J call may be wrong; the DNA end is better matched by TRBJ2-1. CDR1 and CDR2 from the germline V gene are SGHVS and FQNEAQ. CDR3 length equals 13 residues. The CDR3 reads CASSLARPNEQFF. The CDR3 coding sequence is TGTGCCAGCAGCTTAGCGAGGCCCAATGAGCAGTTCTTC.